Listed below are T cell receptor beta chains from one sample, sequenced in a study of patients and donors after allogeneic stem cell transplantation. MiXCR was run by TCRdb on the RT-PCR reads, yielding one entry per CDR3 protein. Of roughly 960,000 distinct CDR3 sequences detected, 18% appear once; the ten largest clones hold approximately 5.9%. The sequenced material came from blood, either unsorted or a sorted T cell fraction (not recorded which). These receptor sequences come from a human donor who was either an allogeneic HSCT recipient or a stem cell or donor lymphocyte infusion donor (not recorded which). It is not recorded whose cells these are; they may come from a transplant donor. CDR3s include the opening cysteine and the closing phenylalanine or tryptophan. The D gene is left open where the match is weak. A row's size may be missing; if present it is once, few, many or a size class.

few	.	TRBV4-1	TRBJ2-3	TGCGCCAGCAGCCAAGATTCCCAGGGCCCACACTTT	CASSQDSQGPHF
.	.	TRBV2	TRBJ1-2	TGTGCCAGCAGTGAGAGGCGTCAGAAGACCTATGGCTACACCTTC	CASSERRQKTYGYTF
few	.	TRBV30	TRBJ2-7	TGTGCCTGGAGTGTAGGCGTCACGTCCGAGCAGTACTTC	CAWSVGVTSEQYF
.	.	TRBV15	TRBJ1-2	TGTGCCACTAGGACACCGACTGACTATGGCTACACCTTC	CATRTPTDYGYTF
few	.	TRBV30	TRBJ1-5	TGTGCCTGGAGCCGGGACAACAATCAGCCCCAGCATTTT	CAWSRDNNQPQHF
.	.	TRBV7-9	TRBJ2-7	TGTGCCAGCAGCTTAACGGGCCAGGGATTACACGAGCAGTACTTC	CASSLTGQGLHEQYF
.	TRBD1	TRBV6-1	TRBJ2-7	TGTGCCAGCAGTCGGAACCGGGACAGGGGAGTAAGTCTACACTTC	CASSRNRDRGVSLHF
.	TRBD2	TRBV24-1	TRBJ2-1	TGTGCCACCAGTGATACTAGCGGGAGGAACAATGAGCAGTTCTTC	CATSDTSGRNNEQFF
few	.	TRBV5-1	TRBJ2-1	TGCGCCAGCAGCTTTGAGGGTCGTTTGAACAATGAGCAGTTCTTC	CASSFEGRLNNEQFF
.	.	TRBV12-3/TRBV12-4	TRBJ2-3	TGTGCCAGCAGTCCGGGGCCCATCCACACAGATACGCAGTATTTT	CASSPGPIHTDTQYF
.	.	TRBV6-5	TRBJ2-1	TGTGCCAGCAGTTACTCTCGGCAGCGAGCGCAGCTCCGTGATGAGCAGTTCTTC	CASSYSRQRAQLRDEQFF
.	TRBD1	TRBV5-1	TRBJ2-3	TGCGCCAGCAGCTTGGAGAGGGGGCGCATAATTTGGGGAGATACGCAGTATTTT	CASSLERGRIIWGDTQYF
.	TRBD2	TRBV3-1	TRBJ2-7	TGTGCCAGCAGCCAAGATAGCGGGGGGGGCACCTACGAGCAGTACTTC	CASSQDSGGGTYEQYF
few	TRBD1	TRBV6-1	TRBJ1-4	TGTGCCAGCAGTCGACCTCGACAGGGTGGAAAACTGTTTTTT	CASSRPRQGGKLFF
.	.	TRBV2	TRBJ1-2	TGTGCCAGCGGACACAGGGTCGGTGGCTACACCTTC	CASGHRVGGYTF
.	.	TRBV5-1	TRBJ1-1	TGCGCCAGCAGCAAAGAAGGGGCAAGTACTGAAGCTTTCTTT	CASSKEGASTEAFF
.	.	TRBV3-1	TRBJ1-1	TGTGCCAGCAGCCTAGAAGGGCTGAGGGCTTTCTTT	CASSLEGLRAFF
few	.	TRBV20-1	TRBJ1-1	TGCAGTGCTAGCAACGGACAGAACACTGAAGCTTTCTTT	CSASNGQNTEAFF
few	.	TRBV29-1	TRBJ1-4	TGCAGCGTCCCGGTGGGCGGGAATGAAAAACTGTTTTTT	CSVPVGGNEKLFF
.	TRBD2	TRBV5-1	TRBJ2-3	TGCGCCAGCAGCTTGAACCTAGCGGCAGATACGCAGTATTTT	CASSLNLAADTQYF
.	.	TRBV5-6	TRBJ1-1	TGTGCCAGCAGCCTGAACAGGTTAACGGGCACTGAAGCTTTCTTT	CASSLNRLTGTEAFF
.	.	TRBV4-1	TRBJ2-5	TGCGCCAGCAGCCAAGTGCAGGTGGAGACCCAGTACTTC	CASSQVQVETQYF